The present T cell receptor (beta chain) was sequenced within a study of cytomegalovirus exposure and HLA in healthy donors. Looked up from germline, CDR1 is GTSNPN and CDR2 is SVGIG (reference sequence). The CDR3 loop spans 15 amino acids. The V gene end was trimmed by 4 bases and the J gene end by 0 bases; junction bases not matched to a gene: 5. PCR employed 60 Vbeta and 13 Jbeta primers. The assay was immunoSEQ multiplex PCR, and TCRdb's table has in-frame clones only and misses some. The sample holds 150,000 to 200,000 clones, around nine tenths seen once. Sample: PBMCs. This clonotype originated in a woman aged 18 to 35 in good health and CMV-seronegative. The V and J genes are TRBV30 and TRBJ1-5; 8 positions match TRBD1. The CDR3 DNA reads as TGTGCCTGGACCAGCCAGGGGGCTAGCAATCAGCCCCAGCATTTT. Amino acids: CAWTSQGASNQPQHF.